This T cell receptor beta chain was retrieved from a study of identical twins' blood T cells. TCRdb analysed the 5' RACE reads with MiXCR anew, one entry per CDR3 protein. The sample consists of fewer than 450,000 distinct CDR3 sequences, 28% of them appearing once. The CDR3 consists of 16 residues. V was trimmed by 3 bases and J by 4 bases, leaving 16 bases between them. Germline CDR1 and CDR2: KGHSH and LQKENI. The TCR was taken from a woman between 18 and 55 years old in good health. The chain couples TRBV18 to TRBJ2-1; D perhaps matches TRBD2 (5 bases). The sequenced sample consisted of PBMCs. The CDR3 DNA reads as TGTGCCAGCTCACCCTCTCTGGCGGGCTTTTACAATGAGCAGTTCTTC. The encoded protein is CASSPSLAGFYNEQFF.